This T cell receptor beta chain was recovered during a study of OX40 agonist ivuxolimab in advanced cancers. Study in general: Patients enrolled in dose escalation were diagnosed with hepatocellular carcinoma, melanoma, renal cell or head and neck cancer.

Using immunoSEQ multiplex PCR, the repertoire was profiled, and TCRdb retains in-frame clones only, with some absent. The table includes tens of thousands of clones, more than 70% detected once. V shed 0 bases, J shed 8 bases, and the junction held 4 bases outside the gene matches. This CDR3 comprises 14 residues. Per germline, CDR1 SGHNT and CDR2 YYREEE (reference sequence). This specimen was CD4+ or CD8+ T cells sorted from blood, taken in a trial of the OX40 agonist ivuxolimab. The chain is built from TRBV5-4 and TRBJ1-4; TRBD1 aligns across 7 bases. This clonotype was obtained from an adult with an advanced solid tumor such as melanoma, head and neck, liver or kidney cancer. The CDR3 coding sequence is TGTGCCAGCAGCTTGGGAAGGGGGCAGGAAAAACTGTTTTTT. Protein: CASSLGRGQEKLFF.